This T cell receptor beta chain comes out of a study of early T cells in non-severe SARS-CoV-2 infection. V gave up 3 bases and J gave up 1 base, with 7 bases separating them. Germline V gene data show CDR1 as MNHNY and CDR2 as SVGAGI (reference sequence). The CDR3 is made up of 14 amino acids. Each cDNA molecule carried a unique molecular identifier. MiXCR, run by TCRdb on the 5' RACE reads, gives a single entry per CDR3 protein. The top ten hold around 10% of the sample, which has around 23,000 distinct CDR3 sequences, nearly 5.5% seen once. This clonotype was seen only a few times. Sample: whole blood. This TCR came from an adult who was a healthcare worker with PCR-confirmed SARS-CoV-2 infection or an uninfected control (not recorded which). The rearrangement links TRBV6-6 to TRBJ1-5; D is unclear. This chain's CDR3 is CASSYAESNQPQHF. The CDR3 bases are TGTGCCAGCAGTTATGCAGAGAGCAATCAGCCCCAGCATTTT.